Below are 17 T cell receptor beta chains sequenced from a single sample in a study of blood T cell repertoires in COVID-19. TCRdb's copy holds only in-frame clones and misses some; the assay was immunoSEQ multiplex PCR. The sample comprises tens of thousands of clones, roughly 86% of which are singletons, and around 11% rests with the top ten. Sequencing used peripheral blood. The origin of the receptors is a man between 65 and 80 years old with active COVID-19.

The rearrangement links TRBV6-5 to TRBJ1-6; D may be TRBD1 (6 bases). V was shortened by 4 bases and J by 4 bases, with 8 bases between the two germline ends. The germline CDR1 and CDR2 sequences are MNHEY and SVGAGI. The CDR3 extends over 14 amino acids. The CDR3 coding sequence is TGTGCCAGCAGTTTACAGGGTTATAATTCACCCCTCCACTTT. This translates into CASSLQGYNSPLHF.

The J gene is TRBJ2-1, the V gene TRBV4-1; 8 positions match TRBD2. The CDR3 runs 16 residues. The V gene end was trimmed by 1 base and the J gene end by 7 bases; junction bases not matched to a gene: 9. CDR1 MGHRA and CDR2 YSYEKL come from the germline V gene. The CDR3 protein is CASSQGPGGTGNEQFF. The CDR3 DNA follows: TGCGCCAGCAGCCAAGGCCCGGGGGGGACTGGGAATGAGCAGTTCTTC.

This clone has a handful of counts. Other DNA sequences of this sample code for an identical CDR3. CDR3 DNA: TGTGCCAGCAGTTACTCCGGACTAGCGGGGGTCTACAATGAGCAGTTCTTC. Amino acid sequence: CASSYSGLAGVYNEQFF. V usage is TRBV2 and J usage is TRBJ2-1; the match to TRBD2 covers 13 bases. The CDR3 contains 17 residues. From germline, CDR1 is SNHLY and CDR2 FYNNEI. J lost 3 bases, V lost 5 bases, and 7 bases had no gene match.

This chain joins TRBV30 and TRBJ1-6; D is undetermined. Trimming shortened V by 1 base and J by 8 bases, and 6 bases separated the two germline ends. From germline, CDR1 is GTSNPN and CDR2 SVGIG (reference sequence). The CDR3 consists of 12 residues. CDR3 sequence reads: CAWSEAYSPLHF. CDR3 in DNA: TGTGCCTGGAGTGAAGCTTATTCACCCCTCCACTTT.

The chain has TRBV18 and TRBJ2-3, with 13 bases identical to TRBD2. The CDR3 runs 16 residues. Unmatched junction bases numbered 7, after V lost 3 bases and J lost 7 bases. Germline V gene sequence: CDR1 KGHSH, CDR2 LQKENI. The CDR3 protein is CASSPTSGGAPYTQYF. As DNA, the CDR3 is TGTGCCAGCTCACCCACTAGCGGGGGGGCTCCTTATACGCAGTATTTT.

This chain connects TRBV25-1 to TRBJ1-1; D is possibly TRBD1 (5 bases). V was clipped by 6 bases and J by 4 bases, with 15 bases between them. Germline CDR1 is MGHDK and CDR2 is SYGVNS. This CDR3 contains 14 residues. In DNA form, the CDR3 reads TGTGCCAGCAGAGGCCTGGGAGGGACCACTGAAGCTTTCTTT. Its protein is CASRGLGGTTEAFF.

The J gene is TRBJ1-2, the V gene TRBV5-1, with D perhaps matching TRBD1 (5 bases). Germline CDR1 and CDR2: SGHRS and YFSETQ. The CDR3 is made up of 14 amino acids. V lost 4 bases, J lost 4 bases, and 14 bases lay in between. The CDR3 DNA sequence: TGCGCCAGCAGCGCCGGGACTTCCTCCTATGGCTACACCTTC. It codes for CASSAGTSSYGYTF.

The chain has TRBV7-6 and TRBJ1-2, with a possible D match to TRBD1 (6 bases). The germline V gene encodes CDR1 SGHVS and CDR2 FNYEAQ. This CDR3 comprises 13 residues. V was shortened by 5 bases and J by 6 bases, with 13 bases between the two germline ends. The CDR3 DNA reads TGTGCCAGCAGCCCCGGACAGCTCCATGGCTACACCTTC. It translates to CASSPGQLHGYTF.

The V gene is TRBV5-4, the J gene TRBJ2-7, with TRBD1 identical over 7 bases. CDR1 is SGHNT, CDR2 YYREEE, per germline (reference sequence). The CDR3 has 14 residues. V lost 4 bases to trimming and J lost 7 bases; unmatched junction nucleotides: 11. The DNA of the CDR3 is TGTGCCAGCAGCCCCCGACAGGGTATGGGTGAGCAGTACTTC. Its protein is CASSPRQGMGEQYF.

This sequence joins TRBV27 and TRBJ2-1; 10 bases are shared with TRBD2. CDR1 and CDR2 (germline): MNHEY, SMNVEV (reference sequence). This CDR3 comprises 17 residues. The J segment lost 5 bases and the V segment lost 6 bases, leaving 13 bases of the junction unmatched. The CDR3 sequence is CASRVLTSGGANNEQFF. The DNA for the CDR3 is TGTGCCAGCAGAGTCCTTACGAGCGGGGGGGCCAACAATGAGCAGTTCTTC.

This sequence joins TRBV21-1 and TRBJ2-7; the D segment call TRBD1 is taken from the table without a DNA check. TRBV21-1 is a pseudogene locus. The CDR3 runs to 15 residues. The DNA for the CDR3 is TGTGCCAGCAGCCGAACTCCCGTGGACAACTACGAGCAGTACTTC. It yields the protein CASSRTPVDNYEQYF.

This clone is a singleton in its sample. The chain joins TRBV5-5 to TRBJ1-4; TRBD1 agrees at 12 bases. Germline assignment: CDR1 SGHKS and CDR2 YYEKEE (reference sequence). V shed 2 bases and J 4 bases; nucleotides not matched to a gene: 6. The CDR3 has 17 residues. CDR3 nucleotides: TGTGCCAGCAGCTTTGGGACAGGGGGCAGACTTAATGAAAAACTGTTTTTT. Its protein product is CASSFGTGGRLNEKLFF.

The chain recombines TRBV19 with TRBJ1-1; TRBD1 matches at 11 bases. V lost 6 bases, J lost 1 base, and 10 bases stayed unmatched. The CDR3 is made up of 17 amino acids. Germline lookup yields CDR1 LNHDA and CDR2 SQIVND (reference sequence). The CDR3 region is CASRKWGQGDSNTEAFF. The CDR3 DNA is TGTGCCAGTAGAAAATGGGGACAGGGGGATTCGAACACTGAAGCTTTCTTT.

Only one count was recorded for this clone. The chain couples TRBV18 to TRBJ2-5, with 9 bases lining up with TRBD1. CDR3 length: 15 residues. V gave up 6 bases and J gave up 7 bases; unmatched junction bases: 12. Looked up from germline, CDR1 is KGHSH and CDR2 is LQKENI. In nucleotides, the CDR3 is TGTGCCAGCTCCCCCCGGGACAGGGAGTTCGGGACCCAGTACTTC. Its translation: CASSPRDREFGTQYF.

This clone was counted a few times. The CDR3 loop is CASSEVPQGENEKLFF. The DNA of the CDR3 is TGTGCCAGCAGTGAAGTCCCCCAGGGGGAAAATGAAAAACTGTTTTTT. The chain links TRBV6-1 to TRBJ1-4; TRBD1 matches at 7 bases. J gave up 5 bases and V 1 base, and 7 bases lay outside the gene matches. The CDR3 extends over 16 amino acids. In germline, CDR1 is MNHNS, CDR2 SASEGT.

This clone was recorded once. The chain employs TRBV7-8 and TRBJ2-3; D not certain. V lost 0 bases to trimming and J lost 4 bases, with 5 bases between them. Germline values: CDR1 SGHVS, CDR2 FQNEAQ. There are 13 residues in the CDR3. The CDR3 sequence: CASSLAGADTQYF. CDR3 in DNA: TGTGCCAGCAGCTTAGCGGGCGCAGATACGCAGTATTTT. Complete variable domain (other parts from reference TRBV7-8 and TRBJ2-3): GAGVSQSPRYKVAKRGQDVALRCDPISGHVSLFWYQQALGQGPEFLTYFQNEAQLDKSGLPSDRFFAERPEGSVSTLKIQRTQQEDSAVYLCASSLAGADTQYFGPGTRLTVL.

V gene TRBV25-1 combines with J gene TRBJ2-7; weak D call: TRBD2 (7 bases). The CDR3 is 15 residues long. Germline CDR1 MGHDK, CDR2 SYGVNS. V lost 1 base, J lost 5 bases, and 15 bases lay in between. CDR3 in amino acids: CASSEWGGSTDEQYF. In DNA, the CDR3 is TGTGCCAGCAGTGAATGGGGGGGCTCTACCGACGAGCAGTACTTC.